The rows below give T cell receptor beta chains drawn from one sample of a study of Ad26.COV2.S vaccination and SARS-CoV-2 variants. Some clones are missing from TCRdb's copy, which holds only in-frame ones; the method was immunoSEQ multiplex PCR. The sample carries about 680,000 clones, more than 70% recorded once. Source: peripheral blood, taken in a trial of Ad26.COV2.S vaccine versus placebo. The source of these receptors is a person between 18 and 59 years old who received the Ad26.COV2.S COVID-19 vaccine or a placebo. Each CDR3 is given with its conserved first and last residue. A D gene is named only where the DNA matches it firmly. Not every row has a clone size; where given, it reads once, few, many or a size class.

TRBD2	-	TRBV13	TRBJ2-1	TGTGCCAGCAGCTTCCAAGCGGGAGGGCGTATCTTC	CASSFQAGGRIF
-	-	TRBV29-1	TRBJ1-4	TGCAGCATCGCTCGGACAGCTAATGAAAAACTGTTTTTT	CSIARTANEKLFF
-	-	TRBV5-6	TRBJ1-5	TGTGCCAGCAGCTTCCAAGCTCCAGGGGATAGCAATCAGCCCCAGCATTTT	CASSFQAPGDSNQPQHF
-	-	TRBV7-2	TRBJ2-3	TGTGCCAGCAGCTCTGTAATAGCAGATACGCAGTATTTT	CASSSVIADTQYF
-	-	TRBV24-1	TRBJ2-3	TGTGCCACCAGTGATGGTCCCGGCGTGTATTTT	CATSDGPGVYF
TRBD2	-	TRBV3-1/TRBV3-2	TRBJ2-5	TGTGCCAGCCAAGTACCCAGCGGGGACCAGTACTTC	CASQVPSGDQYF
TRBD1	-	TRBV10-3	TRBJ1-2	TGTGCCATCAGTGAGTCACGACTGAGGGGGCCGACCCCTACCTATGGCTACACCTTC	CAISESRLRGPTPTYGYTF
TRBD2	-	TRBV9	TRBJ2-3	TGTGCCAGCAGCGCTGATGAAGCGGGGGGGAGCGATACGCAGTATTTT	CASSADEAGGSDTQYF
-	-	TRBV5-4	TRBJ1-2	TGTGCCAGCAGCTTGACAGGGCTCGGCTACACCTTC	CASSLTGLGYTF
-	-	TRBV19	TRBJ1-5	TGTGCCAGTAGTCCCAGACCCGGTTCGGGGTATAGCAATCAGCCCCAGCATTTT	CASSPRPGSGYSNQPQHF
-	-	TRBV13	TRBJ2-2	TGTGCCAGCAGCGCCCCGGGCGGGGACACCGGGGAGCTGTTTTTT	CASSAPGGDTGELFF
TRBD1	-	TRBV5-4	TRBJ2-5	TGTGCCAGCAGCTTTACAGGGGGAGAGACCCAGTACTTC	CASSFTGGETQYF
-	once	TRBV1	TRBJ1-5	TGCACCAGCAGCCAAGAATACCAGCCCCAGCATTTT	CTSSQEYQPQHF
-	-	TRBV6-6	TRBJ2-7	TGTGCCAGCAGTTACTCGGACGGGAACTACGAGCAGTACTTC	CASSYSDGNYEQYF
TRBD1	-	TRBV5-1	TRBJ2-1	TGCGCCAGCAGCTTGGACAGGGGATACAATGAGCAGTTCTTC	CASSLDRGYNEQFF
-	once	TRBV14	TRBJ2-1	TGTGCCAGCAGCCAACCGCAGAGCGATGAGCAGTTCTTC	CASSQPQSDEQFF
-	-	TRBV11-2	TRBJ1-3	TGTGCCAGCAGCCCCGATGGAAACACCATATATTTT	CASSPDGNTIYF
TRBD1	-	TRBV6-2/TRBV6-3	TRBJ2-7	TGTGCCAGCAGTTACTCGATAGGGACAGGGGGAAAATACGAGCAGTACTTC	CASSYSIGTGGKYEQYF
-	-	TRBV29-1	TRBJ2-1	TGCAGCGTTGATACCCCCAATGAGCAGTTCTTC	CSVDTPNEQFF
-	few	TRBV27	TRBJ1-1	TGTGCCAGCGCCCGGCGCGGGACCGAAGCTTTCTTT	CASARRGTEAFF
TRBD1	once	TRBV10-3	TRBJ2-2	TGTGCCATCAGCTCCGGGACAGGGGGGTCCGGGGAGCTGTTTTTT	CAISSGTGGSGELFF
TRBD2	-	TRBV5-1	TRBJ2-1	TGCGCCAGCAGCACTATTCCGGGACTAGTCAATGAGCAGTTCTTC	CASSTIPGLVNEQFF
TRBD2	-	TRBV3-1/TRBV3-2	TRBJ2-3	TGTGCCAGCAGCCAAAGACTAGCTTTTCGCACAGATACGCAGTATTTT	CASSQRLAFRTDTQYF
-	-	TRBV4-3	TRBJ2-3	TGCGCCAGCAGCCTTGTCCCCTTCGGGAATACGCAGTATTTT	CASSLVPFGNTQYF
-	few	TRBV27	TRBJ2-7	TGTGCCAGCAGTAGAGGGGGATCCGGTTTGTCCTACGAGCAGTACTTC	CASSRGGSGLSYEQYF
-	once	TRBV7-2	TRBJ2-4	TGTGCCAGCAGCCCCCAGACACTATTAGCCAAAAACATTCAGTACTTC	CASSPQTLLAKNIQYF
-	-	TRBV9	TRBJ2-3	TGTGCCAGCAGCCCACCCTCCACAGATACGCAGTATTTT	CASSPPSTDTQYF
-	-	TRBV18	TRBJ1-1	TGTGCCAGCTCACCACCAGGGGCACGGGAGAACACTGAAGCTTTCTTT	CASSPPGARENTEAFF
TRBD2	-	TRBV5-1	TRBJ2-1	TGCGCCAGCAGCTTGAGGCTAGCGGGCAACAATGAGCAGTTCTTC	CASSLRLAGNNEQFF
-	-	TRBV29-1	TRBJ1-5	TGCAGCGTTGGGACGGGGAATCAGCCCCAGCATTTT	CSVGTGNQPQHF
-	-	TRBV2	TRBJ2-2	TGTGCCAGCAGTGGGGTTACCGGGGAGCTGTTTTTT	CASSGVTGELFF
-	-	TRBV4-2	TRBJ2-2	TGTGCCAGCAGCGACTTTGGGGGAGGCGGGGAGCTGTTTTTT	CASSDFGGGGELFF
TRBD2	-	TRBV7-9	TRBJ2-1	TGTGCCAGCAGCTCCCGACTAGCGGAAACGAGCTCCTACAATGAGCAGTTCTTC	CASSSRLAETSSYNEQFF
TRBD1	-	TRBV7-9	TRBJ1-4	TGTGCCAGCAGCTCCGGGACAGGGGGGGAAAAACTGTTTTTT	CASSSGTGGEKLFF
-	-	TRBV6-2/TRBV6-3	TRBJ2-3	TGTGCCAGCAGCTTCTTCGGACAGATCACAGATACGCAGTATTTT	CASSFFGQITDTQYF
-	-	TRBV19	TRBJ2-7	TGTGCCAGTAGTATAATAGCCAGGGGCGGTAACGAGCAGTACTTC	CASSIIARGGNEQYF
-	once	TRBV19	TRBJ1-1	TGTGCCAGTAGTATTTGGAACACTGAAGCTTTCTTT	CASSIWNTEAFF
-	once	TRBV2	TRBJ2-2	TGTGCCAGCAGTTCGAGCGAGACGAACACCGGGGAGCTGTTTTTT	CASSSSETNTGELFF
-	-	TRBV6-5	TRBJ1-2	TGTGCCAGCAGTTACTCGATGAGGAGGGATGGCTACACCTTC	CASSYSMRRDGYTF
-	-	TRBV28	TRBJ1-2	TGTGCCAGCAGTTCGCCGAACGAACTCTATGGCTACACCTTC	CASSSPNELYGYTF
-	-	TRBV7-2	TRBJ2-7	TGTGCCAGCAGCCATGTGGGGACTTCAACCTACGAGCAGTACTTC	CASSHVGTSTYEQYF
-	once	TRBV5-1	TRBJ2-2	TGCGCCAGCAGCTTGGGACAGGCGCTGAACACCGGGGAGCTGTTTTTT	CASSLGQALNTGELFF
-	-	TRBV18	TRBJ2-7	TGTGCCAGCTCTCCCCGGGGGTACGAGCAGTACTTC	CASSPRGYEQYF
-	-	TRBV6-5	TRBJ2-2	TGTGCCAGCACCTACATCGGGGAGCTGTTTTTT	CASTYIGELFF
TRBD1	-	TRBV5-1	TRBJ1-4	TGCGCCAGCAGCTATGTCCCCGGGACAGGCGAAAAACTGTTTTTT	CASSYVPGTGEKLFF
-	-	TRBV6-6	TRBJ1-2	TGTGCCAGCAGTTACTCGGATGCCACGGCTCGGGGCTACACCTTC	CASSYSDATARGYTF